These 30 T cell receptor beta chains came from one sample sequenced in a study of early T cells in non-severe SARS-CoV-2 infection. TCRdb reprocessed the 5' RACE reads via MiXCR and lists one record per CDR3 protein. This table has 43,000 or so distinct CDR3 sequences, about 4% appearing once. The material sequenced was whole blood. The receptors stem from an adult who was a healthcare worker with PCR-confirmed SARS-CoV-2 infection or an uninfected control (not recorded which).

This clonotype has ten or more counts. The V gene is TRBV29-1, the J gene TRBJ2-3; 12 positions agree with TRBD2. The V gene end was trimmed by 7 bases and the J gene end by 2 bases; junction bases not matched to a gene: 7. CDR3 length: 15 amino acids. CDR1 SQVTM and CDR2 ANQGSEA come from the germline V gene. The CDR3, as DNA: TGCAGCGCCCGACTAGCGGGGGCGTTCACAGATACGCAGTATTTT. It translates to CSARLAGAFTDTQYF.

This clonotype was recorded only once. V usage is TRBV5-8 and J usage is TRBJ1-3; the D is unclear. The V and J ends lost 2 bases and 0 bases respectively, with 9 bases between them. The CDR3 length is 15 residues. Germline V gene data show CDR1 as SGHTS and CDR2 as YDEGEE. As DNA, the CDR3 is TGTGCCAGCAGCTTTAGTGGCAGCTCTGGAAACACCATATATTTT. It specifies CASSFSGSSGNTIYF. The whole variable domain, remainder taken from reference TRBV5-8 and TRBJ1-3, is EAGVTQSPTHLIKTRGQQATLRCSPISGHTSVYWYQQALGLGLQFLLWYDEGEERNRGNFPPRFSGRQFPNYSSELNVNALELEDSALYLCASSFSGSSGNTIYFGEGSWLTVV.

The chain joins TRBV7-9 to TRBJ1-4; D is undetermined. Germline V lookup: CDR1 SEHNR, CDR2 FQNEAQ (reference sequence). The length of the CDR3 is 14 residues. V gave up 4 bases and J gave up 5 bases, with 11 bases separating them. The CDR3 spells CASSSGSINEKLFF. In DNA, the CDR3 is TGTGCCAGCAGCTCGGGCAGCATAAATGAAAAACTGTTTTTT.

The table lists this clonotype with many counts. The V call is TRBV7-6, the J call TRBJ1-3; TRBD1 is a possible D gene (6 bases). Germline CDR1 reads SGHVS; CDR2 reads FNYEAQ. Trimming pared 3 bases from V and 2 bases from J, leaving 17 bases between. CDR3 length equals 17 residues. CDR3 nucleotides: TGTGCCAGCAGCTTCGGACAGCCCTTCCTCACTGGAAACACCATATATTTT. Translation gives CASSFGQPFLTGNTIYF.

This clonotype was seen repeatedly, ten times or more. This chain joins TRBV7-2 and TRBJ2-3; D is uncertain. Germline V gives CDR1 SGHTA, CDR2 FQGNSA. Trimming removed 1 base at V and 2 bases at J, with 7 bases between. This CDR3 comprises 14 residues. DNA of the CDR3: TGTGCCAGCAGCTTAGGGCCCTCCACAGATACGCAGTATTTT. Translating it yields CASSLGPSTDTQYF. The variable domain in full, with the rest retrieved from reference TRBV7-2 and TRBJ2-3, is GAGVSQSPSNKVTEKGKDVELRCDPISGHTALYWYRQSLGQGLEFLIYFQGNSAPDKSGLPSDRFSAERTGGSVSTLTIQRTQQEDSAVYLCASSLGPSTDTQYFGPGTRLTVL.

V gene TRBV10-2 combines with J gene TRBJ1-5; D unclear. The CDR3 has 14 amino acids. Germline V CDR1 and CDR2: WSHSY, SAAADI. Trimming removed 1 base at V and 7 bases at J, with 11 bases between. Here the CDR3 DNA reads TGCGCCAGCAGTGAGTATGGCTACCGGCAGCCCCAGCATTTT. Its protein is CASSEYGYRQPQHF.

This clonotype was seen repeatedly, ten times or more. CDR3 bases: TGTGCCAGCAGCTTAGTGAGGTCGAGGGGGACCGACAATGAGCAGTTCTTC. Translation: CASSLVRSRGTDNEQFF. The V call is TRBV7-6, the J call TRBJ2-1, with D maybe TRBD1 (6 bases). Trimming pared 1 base from V and 5 bases from J, leaving 18 bases between. This CDR3 contains 17 residues. Germline-derived CDR1 and CDR2 are SGHVS and FNYEAQ.

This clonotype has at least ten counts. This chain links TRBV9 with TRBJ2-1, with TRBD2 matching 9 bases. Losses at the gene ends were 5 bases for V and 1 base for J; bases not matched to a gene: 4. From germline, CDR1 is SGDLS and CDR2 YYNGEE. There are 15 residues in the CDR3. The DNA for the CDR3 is TGTGCCAGCAGTGAGAGCGGGAGGTCCTACAATGAGCAGTTCTTC. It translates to CASSESGRSYNEQFF.

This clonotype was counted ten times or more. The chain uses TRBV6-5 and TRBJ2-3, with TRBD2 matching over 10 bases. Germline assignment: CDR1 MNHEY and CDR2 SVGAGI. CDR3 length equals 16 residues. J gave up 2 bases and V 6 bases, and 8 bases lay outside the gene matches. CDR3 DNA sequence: TGTGCCAGCAGCCCACCTAGCGGGAGAAACACAGATACGCAGTATTTT. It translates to CASSPPSGRNTDTQYF.

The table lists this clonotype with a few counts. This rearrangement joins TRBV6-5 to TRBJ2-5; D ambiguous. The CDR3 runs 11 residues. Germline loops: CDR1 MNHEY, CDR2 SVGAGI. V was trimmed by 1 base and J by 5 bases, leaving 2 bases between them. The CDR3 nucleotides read TGTGCCAGCAGTTACTATGAGACCCAGTACTTC. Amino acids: CASSYYETQYF.

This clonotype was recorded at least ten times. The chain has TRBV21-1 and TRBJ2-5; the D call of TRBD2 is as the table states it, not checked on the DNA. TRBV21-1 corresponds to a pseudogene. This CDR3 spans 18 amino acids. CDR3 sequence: CASSNSGTSGRARETQYF. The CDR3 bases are TGTGCCAGCAGCAACTCCGGGACTAGCGGGAGGGCCCGGGAGACCCAGTACTTC.

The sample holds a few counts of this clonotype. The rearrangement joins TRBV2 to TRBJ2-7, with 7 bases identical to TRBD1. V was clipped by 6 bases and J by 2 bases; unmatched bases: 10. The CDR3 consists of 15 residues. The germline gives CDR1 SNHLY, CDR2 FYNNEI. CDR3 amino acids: CASSTLDRYAYEQYF. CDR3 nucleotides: TGTGCCAGCAGCACCCTGGACAGGTACGCCTACGAGCAGTACTTC. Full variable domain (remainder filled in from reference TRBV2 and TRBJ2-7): EPEVTQTPSHQVTQMGQEVILRCVPISNHLYFYWYRQILGQKVEFLVSFYNNEISEKSEIFDDQFSVERPDGSNFTLKIRSTKLEDSAMYFCASSTLDRYAYEQYFGPGTRLTVT.

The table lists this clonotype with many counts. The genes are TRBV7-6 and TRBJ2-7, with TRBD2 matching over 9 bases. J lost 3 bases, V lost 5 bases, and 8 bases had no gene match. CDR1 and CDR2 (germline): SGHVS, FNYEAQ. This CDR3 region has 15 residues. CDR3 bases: TGTGCCAGCAGCACCGGGACTAGCAACTTCTACGAGCAGTACTTC. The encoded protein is CASSTGTSNFYEQYF. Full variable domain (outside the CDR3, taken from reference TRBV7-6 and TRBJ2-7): GAGVSQSPRYKVTKRGQDVALRCDPISGHVSLYWYRQALGQGPEFLTYFNYEAQQDKSGLPNDRFSAERPEGSISTLTIQRTEQRDSAMYRCASSTGTSNFYEQYFGPGTRLTVT.

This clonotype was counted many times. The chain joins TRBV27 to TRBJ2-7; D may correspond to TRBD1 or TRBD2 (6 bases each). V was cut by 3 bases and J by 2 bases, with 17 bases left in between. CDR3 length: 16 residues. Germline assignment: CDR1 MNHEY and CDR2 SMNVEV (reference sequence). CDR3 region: CASSFHRGPLPYEQYF. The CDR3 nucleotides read TGTGCCAGCAGTTTCCACCGGGGGCCACTCCCCTACGAGCAGTACTTC.

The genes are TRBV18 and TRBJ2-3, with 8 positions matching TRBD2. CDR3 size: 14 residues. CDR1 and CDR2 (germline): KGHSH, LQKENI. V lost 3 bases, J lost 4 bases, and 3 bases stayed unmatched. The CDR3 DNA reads TGTGCCAGCTCACCCTCGACTAGCGCAGATACGCAGTATTTT. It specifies CASSPSTSADTQYF.

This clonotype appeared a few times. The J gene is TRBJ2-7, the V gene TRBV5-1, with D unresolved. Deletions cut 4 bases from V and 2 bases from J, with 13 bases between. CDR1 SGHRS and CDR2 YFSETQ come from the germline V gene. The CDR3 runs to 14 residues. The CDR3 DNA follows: TGCGCCAGCAGCCCTGGGCTCTCGACCTACGAGCAGTACTTC. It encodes CASSPGLSTYEQYF. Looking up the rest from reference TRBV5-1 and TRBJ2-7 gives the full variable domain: KAGVTQTPRYLIKTRGQQVTLSCSPISGHRSVSWYQQTPGQGLQFLFEYFSETQRNKGNFPGRFSGRQFSNSRSEMNVSTLELGDSALYLCASSPGLSTYEQYFGPGTRLTVT.

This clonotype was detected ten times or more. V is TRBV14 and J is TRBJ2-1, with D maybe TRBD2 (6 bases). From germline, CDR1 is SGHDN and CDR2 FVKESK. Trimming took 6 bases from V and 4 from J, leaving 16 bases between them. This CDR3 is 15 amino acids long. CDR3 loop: CASSHRETVYNEQFF. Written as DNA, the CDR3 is TGTGCCAGCAGTCACCGGGAGACGGTATACAATGAGCAGTTCTTC.

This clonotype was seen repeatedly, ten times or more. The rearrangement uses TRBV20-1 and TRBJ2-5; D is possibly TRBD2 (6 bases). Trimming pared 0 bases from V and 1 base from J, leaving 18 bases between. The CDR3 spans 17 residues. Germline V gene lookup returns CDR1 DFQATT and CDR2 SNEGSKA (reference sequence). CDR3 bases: TGCAGTGCTAGAGACGAACTACCGGGAGCCGCCCAAGAGACCCAGTACTTC. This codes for CSARDELPGAAQETQYF.

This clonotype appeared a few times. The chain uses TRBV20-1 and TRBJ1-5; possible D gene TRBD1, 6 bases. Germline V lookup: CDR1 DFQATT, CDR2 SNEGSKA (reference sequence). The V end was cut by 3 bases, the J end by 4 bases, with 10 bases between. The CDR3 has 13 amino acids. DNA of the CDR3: TGCAGTGCTAGCGACAGGATAAATCAGCCCCAGCATTTT. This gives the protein CSASDRINQPQHF.

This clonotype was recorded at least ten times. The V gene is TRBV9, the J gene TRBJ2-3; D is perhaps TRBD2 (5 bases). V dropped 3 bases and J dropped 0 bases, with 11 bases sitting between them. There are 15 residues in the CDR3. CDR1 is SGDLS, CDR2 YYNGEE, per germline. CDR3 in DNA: TGTGCCAGCAGCGCCAGAGAGGGTAGCACAGATACGCAGTATTTT. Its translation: CASSAREGSTDTQYF.

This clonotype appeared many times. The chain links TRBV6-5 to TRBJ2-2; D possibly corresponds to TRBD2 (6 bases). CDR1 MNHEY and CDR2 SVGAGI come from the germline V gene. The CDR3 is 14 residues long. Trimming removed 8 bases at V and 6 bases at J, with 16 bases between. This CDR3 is CASRGTLDSGELFF. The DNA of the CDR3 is TGTGCCAGCCGCGGGACTCTAGACTCCGGGGAGCTGTTTTTT.

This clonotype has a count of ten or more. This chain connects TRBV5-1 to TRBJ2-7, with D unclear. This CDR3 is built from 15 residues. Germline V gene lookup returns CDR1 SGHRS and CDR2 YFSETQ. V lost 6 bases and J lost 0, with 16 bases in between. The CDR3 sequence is CASTLNPTVSYEQYF. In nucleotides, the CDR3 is TGCGCCAGCACCCTAAACCCGACGGTCTCCTACGAGCAGTACTTC. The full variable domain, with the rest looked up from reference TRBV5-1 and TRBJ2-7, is KAGVTQTPRYLIKTRGQQVTLSCSPISGHRSVSWYQQTPGQGLQFLFEYFSETQRNKGNFPGRFSGRQFSNSRSEMNVSTLELGDSALYLCASTLNPTVSYEQYFGPGTRLTVT.

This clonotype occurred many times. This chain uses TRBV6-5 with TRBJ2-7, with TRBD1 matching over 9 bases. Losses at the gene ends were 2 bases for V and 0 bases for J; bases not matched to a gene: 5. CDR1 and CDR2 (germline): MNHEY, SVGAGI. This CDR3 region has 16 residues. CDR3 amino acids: CASSYRRDRASYEQYF. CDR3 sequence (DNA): TGTGCCAGCAGTTACCGCCGGGACAGGGCCTCCTACGAGCAGTACTTC.

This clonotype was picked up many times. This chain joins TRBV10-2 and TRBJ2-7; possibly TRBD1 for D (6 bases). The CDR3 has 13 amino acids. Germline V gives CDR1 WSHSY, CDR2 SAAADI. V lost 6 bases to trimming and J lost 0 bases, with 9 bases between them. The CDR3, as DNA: TGCGCCAGCAGGCAGGGGAGCTCCTACGAGCAGTACTTC. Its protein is CASRQGSSYEQYF.

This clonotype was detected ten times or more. In nucleotides, the CDR3 is TGTGCCAGCAGCCTAACTAGCGGGGCGAACACCGGGGAGCTGTTTTTT. Encoded protein: CASSLTSGANTGELFF. V gene TRBV7-8 combines with J gene TRBJ2-2, with 10 bases fitting TRBD2. V shed 5 bases, J shed 0 bases, and the junction held 3 bases outside the gene matches. The CDR3 consists of 16 residues. Germline CDR1 SGHVS, CDR2 FQNEAQ.

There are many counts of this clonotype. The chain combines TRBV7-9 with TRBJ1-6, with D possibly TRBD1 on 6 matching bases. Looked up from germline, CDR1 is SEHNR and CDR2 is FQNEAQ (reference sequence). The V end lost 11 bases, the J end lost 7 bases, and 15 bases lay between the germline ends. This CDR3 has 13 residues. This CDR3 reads CAGRGTENSPLHF. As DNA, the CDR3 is TGTGCCGGAAGGGGGACGGAGAATTCACCCCTCCACTTT.

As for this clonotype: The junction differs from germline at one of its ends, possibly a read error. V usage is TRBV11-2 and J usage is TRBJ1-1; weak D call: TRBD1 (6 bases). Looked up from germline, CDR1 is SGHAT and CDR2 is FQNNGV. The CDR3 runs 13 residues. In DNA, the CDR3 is TGTGCCAGCAGCTCCAGGGGCGGCACTGAAGTTTTCTTT. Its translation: CASSSRGGTEVFF.

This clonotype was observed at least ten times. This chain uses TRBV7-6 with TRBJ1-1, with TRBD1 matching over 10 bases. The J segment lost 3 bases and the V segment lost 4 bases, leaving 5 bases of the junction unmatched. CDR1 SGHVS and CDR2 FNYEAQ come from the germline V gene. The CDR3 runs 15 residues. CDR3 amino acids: CASSSRTGGDTEAFF. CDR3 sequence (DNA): TGTGCCAGCAGCTCCCGGACAGGGGGGGACACTGAAGCTTTCTTT.

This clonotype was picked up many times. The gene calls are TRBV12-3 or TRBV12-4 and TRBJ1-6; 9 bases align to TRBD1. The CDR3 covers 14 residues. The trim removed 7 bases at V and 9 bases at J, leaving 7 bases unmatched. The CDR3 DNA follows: TGTGCCAGCACCCTGGGACAGGGCACTTCACCCCTCCACTTT. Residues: CASTLGQGTSPLHF.

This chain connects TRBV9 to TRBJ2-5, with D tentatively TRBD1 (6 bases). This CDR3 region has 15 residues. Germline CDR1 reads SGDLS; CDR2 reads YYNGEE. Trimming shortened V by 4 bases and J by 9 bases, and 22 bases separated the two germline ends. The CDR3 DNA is TGTGCCAGCAGCCCTTCCGGGACGGCCAACAGGGCCCAGTACTTC. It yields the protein CASSPSGTANRAQYF.